The sequence of this TCR beta chain was determined in a study of CD8+ T cells in alopecia areata. For the study at large: At a dose of 5 to 10 mg twice daily, oral tofacitinib was given to treated patients. Treated patients received severity scores based on the percentage of scalp area affected. General study results and limits: Tofacitinib significantly lowered scalp clonality and expanded CD8+ clones among the top 100. Lesional scalp, notably in alopecia totalis/universalis, had clonality above that of normal scalp.

Treatment given: oral pan-JAK inhibitor, 5-10 mg twice daily. Extraction of RNA preceded its reverse transcription into cDNA, which served as the sequencing template. Assay: immunoSEQ multiplex PCR; the TCRdb copy retains only in-frame clones and omits some. Of around 270,000 clones in the sample, more than 45% were seen once. Points on this clone: No antigen is known for it.

The CDR3 extends over 12 amino acids. V gave up 0 bases and J gave up 12 bases, with 12 bases separating them. Germline CDR1 GTSNPN, CDR2 SVGIG (reference sequence). This TCR derives from a human donor with alopecia areata. This material consisted of CD4+ T cells sorted from blood, taken at week 24, from a patient treated with tofacitinib. The rearrangement joins TRBV30 to TRBJ2-1; D unclear. The CDR3 region has the DNA TGTGCCTGGAGTGTACAGCTACTCGCGCAGTTCTTC. This translates into CAWSVQLLAQFF.